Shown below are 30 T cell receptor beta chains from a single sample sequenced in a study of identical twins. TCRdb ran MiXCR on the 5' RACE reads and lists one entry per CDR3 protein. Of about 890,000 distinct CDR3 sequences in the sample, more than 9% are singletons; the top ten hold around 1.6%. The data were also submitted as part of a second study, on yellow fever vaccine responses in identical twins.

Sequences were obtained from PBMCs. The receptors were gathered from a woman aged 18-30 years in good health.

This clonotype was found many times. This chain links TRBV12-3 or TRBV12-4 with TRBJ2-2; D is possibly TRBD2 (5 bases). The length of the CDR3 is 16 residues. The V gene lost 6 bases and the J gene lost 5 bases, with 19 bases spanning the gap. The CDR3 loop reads CASSPGSLGRTGELFF. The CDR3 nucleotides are TGTGCCAGCAGCCCTGGGAGTCTTGGGCGAACCGGGGAGCTGTTTTTT.

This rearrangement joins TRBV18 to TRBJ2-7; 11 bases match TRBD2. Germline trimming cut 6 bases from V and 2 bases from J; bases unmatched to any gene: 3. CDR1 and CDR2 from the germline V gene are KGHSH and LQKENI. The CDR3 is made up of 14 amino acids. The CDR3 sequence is CASSTSGSTYEQYF. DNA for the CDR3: TGTGCCAGCTCTACTAGCGGGAGTACCTACGAGCAGTACTTC.

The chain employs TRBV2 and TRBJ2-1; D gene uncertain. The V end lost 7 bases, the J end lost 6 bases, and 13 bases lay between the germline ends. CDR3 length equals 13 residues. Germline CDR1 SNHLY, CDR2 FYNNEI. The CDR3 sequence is CASNRAESNEQFF. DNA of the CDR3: TGTGCCAGCAACCGAGCTGAAAGCAATGAGCAGTTCTTC.

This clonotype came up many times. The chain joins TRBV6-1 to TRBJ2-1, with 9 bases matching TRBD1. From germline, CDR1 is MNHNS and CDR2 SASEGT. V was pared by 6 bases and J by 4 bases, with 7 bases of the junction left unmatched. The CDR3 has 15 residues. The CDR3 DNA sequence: TGTGCCAGCAGACGGGGACAGGGATTGTACAATGAGCAGTTCTTC. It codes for CASRRGQGLYNEQFF.

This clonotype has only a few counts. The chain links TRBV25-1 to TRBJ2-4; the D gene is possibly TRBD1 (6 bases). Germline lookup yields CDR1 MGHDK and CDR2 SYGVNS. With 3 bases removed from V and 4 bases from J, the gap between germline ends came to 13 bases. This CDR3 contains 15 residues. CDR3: CASSEAGARKNIQYF. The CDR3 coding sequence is TGTGCCAGCAGTGAGGCAGGGGCGCGGAAAAACATTCAGTACTTC.

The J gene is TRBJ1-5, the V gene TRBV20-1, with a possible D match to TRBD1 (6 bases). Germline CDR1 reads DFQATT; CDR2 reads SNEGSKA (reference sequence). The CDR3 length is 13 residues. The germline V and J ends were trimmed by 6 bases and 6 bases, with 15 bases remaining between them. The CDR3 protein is CSATRTDTQPQHF. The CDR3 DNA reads TGCAGTGCCACGAGGACAGACACTCAGCCCCAGCATTTT.

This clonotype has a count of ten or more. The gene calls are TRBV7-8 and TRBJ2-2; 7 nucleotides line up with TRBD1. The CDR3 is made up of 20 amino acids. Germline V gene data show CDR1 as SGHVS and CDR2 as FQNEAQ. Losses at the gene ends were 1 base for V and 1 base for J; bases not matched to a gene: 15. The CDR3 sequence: CASSLVRTGPQIMNTGELFF. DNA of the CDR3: TGTGCCAGCAGCTTAGTACGGACAGGCCCTCAAATTATGAACACCGGGGAGCTGTTTTTT.

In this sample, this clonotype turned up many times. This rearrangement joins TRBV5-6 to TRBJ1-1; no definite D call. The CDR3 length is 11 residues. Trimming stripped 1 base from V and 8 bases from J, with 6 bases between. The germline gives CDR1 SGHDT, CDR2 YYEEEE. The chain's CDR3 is CASSLPGEAFF. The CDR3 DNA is TGTGCCAGCAGCTTGCCGGGAGAAGCTTTCTTT.

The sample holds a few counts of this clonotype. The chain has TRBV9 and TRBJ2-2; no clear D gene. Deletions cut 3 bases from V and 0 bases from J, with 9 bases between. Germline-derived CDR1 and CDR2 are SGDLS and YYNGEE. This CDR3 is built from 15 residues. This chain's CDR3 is CASSEDPTNTGELFF. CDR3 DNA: TGTGCCAGCAGCGAGGATCCCACGAACACCGGGGAGCTGTTTTTT.

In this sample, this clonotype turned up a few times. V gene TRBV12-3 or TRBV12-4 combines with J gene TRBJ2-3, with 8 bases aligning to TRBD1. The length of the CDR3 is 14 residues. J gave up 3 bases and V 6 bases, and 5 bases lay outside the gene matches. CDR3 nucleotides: TGTGCCAGCAGAAGGACAGGGAAGACAGATACGCAGTATTTT. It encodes CASRRTGKTDTQYF.

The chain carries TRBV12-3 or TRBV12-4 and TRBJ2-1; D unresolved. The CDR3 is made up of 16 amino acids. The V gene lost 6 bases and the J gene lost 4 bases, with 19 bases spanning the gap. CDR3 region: CASSHDSEMGYNEQFF. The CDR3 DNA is TGTGCCAGCAGCCATGACTCCGAGATGGGATACAATGAGCAGTTCTTC.

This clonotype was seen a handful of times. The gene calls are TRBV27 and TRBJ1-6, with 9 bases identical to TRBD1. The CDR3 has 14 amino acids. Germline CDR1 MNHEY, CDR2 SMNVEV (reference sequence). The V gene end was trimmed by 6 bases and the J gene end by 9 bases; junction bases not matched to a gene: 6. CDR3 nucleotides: TGTGCCAGCAGGCAAGACAGGGGGGCTTCACCCCTCCACTTT. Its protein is CASRQDRGASPLHF.

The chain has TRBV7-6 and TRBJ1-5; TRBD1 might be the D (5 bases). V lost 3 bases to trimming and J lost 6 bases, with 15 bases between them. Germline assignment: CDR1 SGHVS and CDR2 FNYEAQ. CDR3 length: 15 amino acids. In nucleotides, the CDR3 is TGTGCCAGCAGCTTGAGGGGTGGCCGGGGTCAGCCCCAGCATTTT. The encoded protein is CASSLRGGRGQPQHF.

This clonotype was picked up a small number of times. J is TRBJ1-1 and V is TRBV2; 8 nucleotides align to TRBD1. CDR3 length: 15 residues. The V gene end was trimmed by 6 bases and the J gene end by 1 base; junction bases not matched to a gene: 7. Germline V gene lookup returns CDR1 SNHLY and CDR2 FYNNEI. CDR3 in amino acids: CASSTTGAKNTEAFF. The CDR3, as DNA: TGTGCCAGCAGCACGACAGGGGCCAAGAACACTGAAGCTTTCTTT.

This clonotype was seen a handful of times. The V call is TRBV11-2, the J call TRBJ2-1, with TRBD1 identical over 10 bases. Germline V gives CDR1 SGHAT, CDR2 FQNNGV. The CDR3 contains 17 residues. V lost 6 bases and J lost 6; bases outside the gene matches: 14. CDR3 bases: TGTGCCAGCAGTTTGGCCAACGGGACAGGGGAAATCAATGAGCAGTTCTTC. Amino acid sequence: CASSLANGTGEINEQFF.

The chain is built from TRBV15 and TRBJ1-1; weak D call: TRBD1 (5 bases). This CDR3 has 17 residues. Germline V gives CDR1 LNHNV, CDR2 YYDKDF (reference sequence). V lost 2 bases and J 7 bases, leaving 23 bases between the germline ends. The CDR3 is CATSRPDRGSGLDEAFF. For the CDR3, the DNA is TGTGCCACCAGCAGACCTGACAGAGGGAGTGGGTTAGATGAAGCTTTCTTT.

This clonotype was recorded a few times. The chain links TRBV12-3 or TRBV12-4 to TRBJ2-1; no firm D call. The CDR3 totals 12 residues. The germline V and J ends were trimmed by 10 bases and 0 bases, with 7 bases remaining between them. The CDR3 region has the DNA TGTGCCACGAGAGTCTCCTACAATGAGCAGTTCTTC. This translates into CATRVSYNEQFF.

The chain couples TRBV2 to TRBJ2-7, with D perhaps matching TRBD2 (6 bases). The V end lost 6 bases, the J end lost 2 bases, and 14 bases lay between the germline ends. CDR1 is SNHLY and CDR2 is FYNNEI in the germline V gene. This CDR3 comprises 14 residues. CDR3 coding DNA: TGTGCCAGCAGGGAGGGGCGGGTGACCTACGAGCAGTACTTC. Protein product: CASREGRVTYEQYF.

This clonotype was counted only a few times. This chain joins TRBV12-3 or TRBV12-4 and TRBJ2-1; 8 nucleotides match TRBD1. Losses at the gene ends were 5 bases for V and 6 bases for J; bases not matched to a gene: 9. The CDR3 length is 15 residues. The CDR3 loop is CASSVRGLWGNEQFF. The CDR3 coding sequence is TGTGCCAGCAGTGTCAGGGGGCTTTGGGGCAATGAGCAGTTCTTC.

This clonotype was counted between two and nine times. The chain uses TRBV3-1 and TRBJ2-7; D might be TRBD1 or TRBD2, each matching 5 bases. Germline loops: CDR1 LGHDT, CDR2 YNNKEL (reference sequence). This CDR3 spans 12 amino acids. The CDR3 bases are TGTGCCAGCAGCCAAGATGGGGACCGATTCGACGTC. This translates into CASSQDGDRFDV.

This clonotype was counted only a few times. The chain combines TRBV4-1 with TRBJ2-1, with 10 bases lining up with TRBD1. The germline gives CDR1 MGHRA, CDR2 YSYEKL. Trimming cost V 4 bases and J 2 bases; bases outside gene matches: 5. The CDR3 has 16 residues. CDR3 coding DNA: TGCGCCAGCAGCCGCGACAGGGGGCGACCCTACAATGAGCAGTTCTTC. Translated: CASSRDRGRPYNEQFF.

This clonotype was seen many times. CDR3 in amino acids: CASSLGVAVTDTQYF. The CDR3 bases are TGCGCCAGCAGTCTAGGGGTTGCGGTCACAGATACGCAGTATTTT. The chain uses TRBV5-1 and TRBJ2-3; weak D call: TRBD1 (5 bases). V was trimmed by 5 bases and J by 2 bases, leaving 15 bases between them. The CDR3 consists of 15 residues. Germline V CDR1 and CDR2: SGHRS, YFSETQ.

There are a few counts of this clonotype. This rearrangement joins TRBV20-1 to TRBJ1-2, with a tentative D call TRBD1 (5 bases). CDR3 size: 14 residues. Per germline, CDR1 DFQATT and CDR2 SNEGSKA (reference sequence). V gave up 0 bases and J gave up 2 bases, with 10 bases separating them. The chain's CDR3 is CSARDRTRNYGYTF. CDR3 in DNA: TGCAGTGCTAGAGACAGGACAAGGAACTATGGCTACACCTTC.

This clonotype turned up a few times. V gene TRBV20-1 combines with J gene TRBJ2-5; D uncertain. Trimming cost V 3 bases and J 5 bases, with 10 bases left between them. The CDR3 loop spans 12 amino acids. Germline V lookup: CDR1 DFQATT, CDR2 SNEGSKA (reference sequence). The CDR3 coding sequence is TGCAGTGCTAGGGACGTCACGGAGACCCAGTACTTC. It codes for CSARDVTETQYF.

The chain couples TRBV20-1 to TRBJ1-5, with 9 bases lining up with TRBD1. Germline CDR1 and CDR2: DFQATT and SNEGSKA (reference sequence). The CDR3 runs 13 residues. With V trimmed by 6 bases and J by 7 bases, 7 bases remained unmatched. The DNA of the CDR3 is TGCAGTGCGTCAAGACAGGGGGAACAGCCCCAGCATTTT. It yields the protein CSASRQGEQPQHF.

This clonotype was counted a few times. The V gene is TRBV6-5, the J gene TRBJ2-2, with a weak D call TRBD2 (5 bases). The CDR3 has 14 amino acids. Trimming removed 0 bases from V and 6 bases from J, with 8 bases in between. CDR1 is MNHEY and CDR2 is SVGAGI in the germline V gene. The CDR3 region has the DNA TGTGCCAGCAGTTACTCGCTGGAGGCCGGGGAGCTGTTTTTT. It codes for CASSYSLEAGELFF.

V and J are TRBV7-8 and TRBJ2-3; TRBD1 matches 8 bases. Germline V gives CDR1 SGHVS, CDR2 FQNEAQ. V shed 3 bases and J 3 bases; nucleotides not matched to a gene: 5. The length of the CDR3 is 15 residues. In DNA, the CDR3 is TGTGCCAGCAGCTTGCCGGACAGGGAAACAGATACGCAGTATTTT. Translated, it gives CASSLPDRETDTQYF.

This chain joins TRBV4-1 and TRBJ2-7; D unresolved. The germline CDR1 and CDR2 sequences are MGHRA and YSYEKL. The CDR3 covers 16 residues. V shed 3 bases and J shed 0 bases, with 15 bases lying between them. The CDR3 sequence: CASSQSIRAVSYEQYF. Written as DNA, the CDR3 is TGCGCCAGCAGCCAGTCTATCCGGGCTGTCTCCTACGAGCAGTACTTC.

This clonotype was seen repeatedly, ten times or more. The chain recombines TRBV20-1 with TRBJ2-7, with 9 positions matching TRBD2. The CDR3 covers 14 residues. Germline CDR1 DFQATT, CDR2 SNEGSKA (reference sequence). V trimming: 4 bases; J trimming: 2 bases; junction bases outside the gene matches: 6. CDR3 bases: TGCAGTGCTATAAATAGCGGGGGTACCTACGAGCAGTACGTC. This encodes CSAINSGGTYEQYV.

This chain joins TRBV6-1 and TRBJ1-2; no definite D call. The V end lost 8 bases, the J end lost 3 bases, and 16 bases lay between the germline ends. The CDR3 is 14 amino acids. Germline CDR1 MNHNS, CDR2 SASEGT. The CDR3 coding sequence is TGTGCCAGCGGTAGACGGAGTCTAGACTATGGCTACACCTTC. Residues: CASGRRSLDYGYTF.